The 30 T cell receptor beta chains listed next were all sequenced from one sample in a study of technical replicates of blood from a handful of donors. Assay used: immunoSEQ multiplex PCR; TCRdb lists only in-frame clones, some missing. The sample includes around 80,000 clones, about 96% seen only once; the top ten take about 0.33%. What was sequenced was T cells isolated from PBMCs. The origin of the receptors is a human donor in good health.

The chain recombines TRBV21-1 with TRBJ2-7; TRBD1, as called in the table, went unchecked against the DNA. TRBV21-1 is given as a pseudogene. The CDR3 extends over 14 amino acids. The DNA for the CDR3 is TGTGCCAGCAGCAAACAGGCAGGGGACCACGAGCAGTACTTC. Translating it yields CASSKQAGDHEQYF.

CDR3 sequence reads: CAISEIEGQPQHF. CDR3 bases: TGTGCCATCAGTGAGATCGAGGGTCAGCCCCAGCATTTT. This chain joins TRBV10-3 and TRBJ1-5; D gene uncertain. CDR1 ENHRY and CDR2 SYGVKD come from the germline V gene. The CDR3 covers 13 residues. Trimming took off 2 bases at V and 6 bases at J, with 8 bases between the two ends.

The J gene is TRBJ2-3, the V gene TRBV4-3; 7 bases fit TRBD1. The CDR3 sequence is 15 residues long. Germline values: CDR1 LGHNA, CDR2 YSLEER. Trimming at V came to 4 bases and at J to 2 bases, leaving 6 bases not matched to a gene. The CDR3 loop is CASSLDRVDTDTQYF. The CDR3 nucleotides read TGCGCCAGCAGCCTCGACAGGGTAGACACAGATACGCAGTATTTT.

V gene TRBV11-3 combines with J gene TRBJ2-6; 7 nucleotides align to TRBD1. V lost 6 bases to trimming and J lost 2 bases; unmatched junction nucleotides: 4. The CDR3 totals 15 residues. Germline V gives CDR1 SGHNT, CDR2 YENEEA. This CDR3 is CASSFDRAGANVLTF. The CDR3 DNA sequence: TGTGCCAGCAGTTTCGACAGGGCTGGGGCCAACGTCCTGACTTTC.

The CDR3 sequence is CASSSDLPRGYEQYF. As DNA, the CDR3 is TGTGCCAGCAGCTCGGACTTACCGCGGGGGTACGAGCAGTACTTC. The chain combines TRBV7-2 with TRBJ2-7, with 7 nucleotides matching TRBD2. V gave up 4 bases and J gave up 4 bases; unmatched junction bases: 10. The CDR3 contains 15 residues. Germline V gene data show CDR1 as SGHTA and CDR2 as FQGNSA.

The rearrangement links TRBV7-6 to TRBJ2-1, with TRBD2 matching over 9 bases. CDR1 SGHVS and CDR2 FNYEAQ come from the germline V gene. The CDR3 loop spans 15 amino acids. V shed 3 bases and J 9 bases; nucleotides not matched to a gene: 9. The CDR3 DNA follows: TGTGCCAGCAGCTTTAGCGGGAGTATATTCCGTGAGCAGTTCTTC. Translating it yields CASSFSGSIFREQFF. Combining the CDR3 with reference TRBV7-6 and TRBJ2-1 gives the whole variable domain GAGVSQSPRYKVTKRGQDVALRCDPISGHVSLYWYRQALGQGPEFLTYFNYEAQQDKSGLPNDRFSAERPEGSISTLTIQRTEQRDSAMYRCASSFSGSIFREQFFGPGTRLTVL.

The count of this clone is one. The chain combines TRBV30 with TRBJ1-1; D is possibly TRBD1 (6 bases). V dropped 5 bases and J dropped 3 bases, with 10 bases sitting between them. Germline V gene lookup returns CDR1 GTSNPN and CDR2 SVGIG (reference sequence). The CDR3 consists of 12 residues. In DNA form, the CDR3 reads TGTGCCTGGTACAGGGAATACACTGAAGCTTTCTTT. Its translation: CAWYREYTEAFF.

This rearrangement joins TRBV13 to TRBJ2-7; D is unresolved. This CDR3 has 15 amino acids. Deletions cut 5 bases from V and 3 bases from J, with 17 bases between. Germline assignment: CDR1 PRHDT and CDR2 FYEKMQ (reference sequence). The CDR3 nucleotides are TGTGCCAGCAGCCCGCGGAGAGGCTTTGGCTACGAGCAGTACTTC. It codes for CASSPRRGFGYEQYF.

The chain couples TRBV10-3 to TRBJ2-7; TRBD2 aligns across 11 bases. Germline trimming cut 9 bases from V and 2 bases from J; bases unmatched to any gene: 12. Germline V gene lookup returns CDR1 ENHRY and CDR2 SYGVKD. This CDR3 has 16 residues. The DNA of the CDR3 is TGTGCCATTCTCCTAGCGGGAGGCTCTCCGCCCTACGAGCAGTACTTC. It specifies CAILLAGGSPPYEQYF.

CDR3 residues: CASSLLSGRTDTQYF. The CDR3 DNA is TGTGCCAGCAGCTTGTTATCCGGGAGAACAGATACGCAGTATTTT. J is TRBJ2-3 and V is TRBV5-8; tentatively, D is TRBD2 (6 bases). The CDR3 runs 15 residues. In germline, CDR1 is SGHTS, CDR2 YDEGEE. Trimming took off 1 base at V and 3 bases at J, with 12 bases between the two ends.

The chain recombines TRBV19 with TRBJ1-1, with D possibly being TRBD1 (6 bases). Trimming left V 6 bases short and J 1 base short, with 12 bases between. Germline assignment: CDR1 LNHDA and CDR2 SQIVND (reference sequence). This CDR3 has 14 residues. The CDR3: CASRRQDPNTEAFF. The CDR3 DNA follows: TGTGCCAGTAGACGACAGGATCCGAACACTGAAGCTTTCTTT.

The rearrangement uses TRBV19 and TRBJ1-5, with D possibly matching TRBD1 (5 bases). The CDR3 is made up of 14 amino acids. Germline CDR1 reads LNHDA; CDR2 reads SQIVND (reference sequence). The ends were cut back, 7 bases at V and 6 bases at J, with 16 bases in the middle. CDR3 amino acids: CASKRNRFGQPQHF. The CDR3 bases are TGTGCCAGTAAGAGAAACAGGTTTGGTCAGCCCCAGCATTTT.

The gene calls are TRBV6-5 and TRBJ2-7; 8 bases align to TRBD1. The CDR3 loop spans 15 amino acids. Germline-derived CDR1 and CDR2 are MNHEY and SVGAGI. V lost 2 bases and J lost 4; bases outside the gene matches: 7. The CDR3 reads CASSYGGQGLYEQYF. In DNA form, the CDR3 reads TGTGCCAGCAGTTACGGAGGACAGGGCTTATACGAGCAGTACTTC.

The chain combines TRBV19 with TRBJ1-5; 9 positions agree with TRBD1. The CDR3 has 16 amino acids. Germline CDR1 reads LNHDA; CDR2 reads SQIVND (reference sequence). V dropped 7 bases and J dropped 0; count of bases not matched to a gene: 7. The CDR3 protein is CASTWTGAYSNQPQHF. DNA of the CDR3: TGTGCCAGTACTTGGACAGGGGCCTATAGCAATCAGCCCCAGCATTTT.

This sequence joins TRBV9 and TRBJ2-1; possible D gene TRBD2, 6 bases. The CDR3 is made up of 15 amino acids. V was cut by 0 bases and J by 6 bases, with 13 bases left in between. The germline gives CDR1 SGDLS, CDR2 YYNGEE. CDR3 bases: TGTGCCAGCAGCGTAGTTACGGCAGCGGGCAATGAGCAGTTCTTC. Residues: CASSVVTAAGNEQFF. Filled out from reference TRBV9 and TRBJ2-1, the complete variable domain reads DSGVTQTPKHLITATGQRVTLRCSPRSGDLSVYWYQQSLDQGLQFLIQYYNGEERAKGNILERFSAQQFPDLHSELNLSSLELGDSALYFCASSVVTAAGNEQFFGPGTRLTVL.

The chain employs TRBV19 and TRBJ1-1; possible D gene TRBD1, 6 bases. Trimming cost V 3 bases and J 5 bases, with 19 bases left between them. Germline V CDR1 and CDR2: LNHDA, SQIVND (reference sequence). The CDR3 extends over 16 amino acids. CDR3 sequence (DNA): TGTGCCAGTAGTATCGGCAGGGGCGATGTAGGAACTGAAGCTTTCTTT. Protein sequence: CASSIGRGDVGTEAFF.

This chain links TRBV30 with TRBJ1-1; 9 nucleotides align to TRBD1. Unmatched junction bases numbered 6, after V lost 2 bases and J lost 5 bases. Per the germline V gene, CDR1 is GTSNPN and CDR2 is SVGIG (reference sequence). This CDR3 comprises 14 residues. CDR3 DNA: TGTGCCTGGAGTTTTGGGACAGGGTATACTGAAGCTTTCTTT. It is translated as CAWSFGTGYTEAFF.

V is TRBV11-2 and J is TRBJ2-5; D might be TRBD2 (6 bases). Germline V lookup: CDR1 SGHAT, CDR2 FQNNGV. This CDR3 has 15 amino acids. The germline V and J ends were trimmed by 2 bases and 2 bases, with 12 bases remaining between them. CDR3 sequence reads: CASSLNRGGQETQYF. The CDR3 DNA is TGTGCCAGCAGCTTAAATCGGGGAGGACAAGAGACCCAGTACTTC.

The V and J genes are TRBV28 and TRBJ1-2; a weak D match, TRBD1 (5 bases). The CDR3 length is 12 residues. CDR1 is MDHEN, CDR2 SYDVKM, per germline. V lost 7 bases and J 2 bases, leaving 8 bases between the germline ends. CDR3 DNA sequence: TGTGCCAGCATCCAGGGAAACTATGGCTACACCTTC. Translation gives CASIQGNYGYTF.

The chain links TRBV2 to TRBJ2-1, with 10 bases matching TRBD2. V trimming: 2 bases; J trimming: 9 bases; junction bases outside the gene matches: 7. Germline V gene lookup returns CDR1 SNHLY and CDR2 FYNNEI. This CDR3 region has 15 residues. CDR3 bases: TGTGCCAGCAGTGAACAACTAGCGGGATTAGTTGAGCAGTTCTTC. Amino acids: CASSEQLAGLVEQFF.

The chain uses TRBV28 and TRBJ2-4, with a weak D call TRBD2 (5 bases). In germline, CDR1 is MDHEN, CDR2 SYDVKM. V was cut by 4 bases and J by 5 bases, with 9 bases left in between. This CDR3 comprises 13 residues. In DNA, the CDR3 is TGTGCCAGCAGTTCCAGCGGCCAAAACATTCAGTACTTC. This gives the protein CASSSSGQNIQYF.

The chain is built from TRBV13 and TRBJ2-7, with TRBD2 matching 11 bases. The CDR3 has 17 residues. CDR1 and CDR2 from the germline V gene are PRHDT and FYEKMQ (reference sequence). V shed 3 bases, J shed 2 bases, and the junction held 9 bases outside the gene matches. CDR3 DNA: TGTGCCAGCAGCTTCCTCACTAGCGGGAGTCCTCCCTACGAGCAGTACTTC. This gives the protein CASSFLTSGSPPYEQYF.

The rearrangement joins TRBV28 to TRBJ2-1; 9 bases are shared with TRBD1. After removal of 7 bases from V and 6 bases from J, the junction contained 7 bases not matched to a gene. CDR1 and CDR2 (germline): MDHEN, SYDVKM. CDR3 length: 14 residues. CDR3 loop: CASTETGGSNEQFF. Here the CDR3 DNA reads TGTGCCAGCACCGAGACAGGGGGTAGCAATGAGCAGTTCTTC.

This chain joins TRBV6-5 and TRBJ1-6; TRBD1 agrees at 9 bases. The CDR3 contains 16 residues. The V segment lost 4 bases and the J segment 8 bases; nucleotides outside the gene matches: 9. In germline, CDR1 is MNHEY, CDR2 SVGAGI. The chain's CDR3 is CASSSAAGQGYSPLHF. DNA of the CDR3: TGTGCCAGCAGTTCAGCAGCGGGACAGGGATATTCACCCCTCCACTTT.

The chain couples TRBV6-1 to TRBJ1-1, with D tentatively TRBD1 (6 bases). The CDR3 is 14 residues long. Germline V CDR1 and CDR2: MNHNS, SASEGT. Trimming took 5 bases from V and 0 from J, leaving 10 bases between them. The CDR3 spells CASSRQALNTEAFF. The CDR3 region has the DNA TGTGCCAGCAGTAGACAGGCTTTGAACACTGAAGCTTTCTTT.

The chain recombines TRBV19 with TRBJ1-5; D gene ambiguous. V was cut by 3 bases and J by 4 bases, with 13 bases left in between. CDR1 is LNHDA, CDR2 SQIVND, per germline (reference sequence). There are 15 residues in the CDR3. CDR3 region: CASSIEGGGNQPQHF. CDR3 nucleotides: TGTGCCAGTAGTATTGAGGGAGGAGGGAATCAGCCCCAGCATTTT.

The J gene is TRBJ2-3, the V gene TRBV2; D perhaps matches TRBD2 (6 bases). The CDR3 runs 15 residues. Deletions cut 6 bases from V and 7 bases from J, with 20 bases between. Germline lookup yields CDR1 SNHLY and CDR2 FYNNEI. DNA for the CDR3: TGTGCCAGCAGGGCAGACGGAGGGGTAGCATATACGCAGTATTTT. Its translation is CASRADGGVAYTQYF.

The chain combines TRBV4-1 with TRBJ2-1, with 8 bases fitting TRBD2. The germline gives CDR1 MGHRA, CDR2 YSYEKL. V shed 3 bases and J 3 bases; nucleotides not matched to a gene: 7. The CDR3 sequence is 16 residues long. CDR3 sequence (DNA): TGCGCCAGCAGCCAGCCCGGGACTAGACTCTACAATGAGCAGTTCTTC. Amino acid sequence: CASSQPGTRLYNEQFF.

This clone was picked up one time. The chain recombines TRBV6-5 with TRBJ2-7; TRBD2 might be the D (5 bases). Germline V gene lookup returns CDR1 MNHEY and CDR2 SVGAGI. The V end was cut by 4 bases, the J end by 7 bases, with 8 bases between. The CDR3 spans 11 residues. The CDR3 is CASSSTGEQYF. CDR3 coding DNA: TGTGCCAGCAGTTCCACGGGGGAGCAGTACTTC.

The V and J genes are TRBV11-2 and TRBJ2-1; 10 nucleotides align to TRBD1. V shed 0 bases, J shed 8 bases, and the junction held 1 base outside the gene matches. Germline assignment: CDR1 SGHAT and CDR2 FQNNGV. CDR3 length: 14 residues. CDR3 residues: CASSLETGGYEQFF. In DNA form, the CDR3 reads TGTGCCAGCAGCTTAGAGACAGGGGGCTATGAGCAGTTCTTC.